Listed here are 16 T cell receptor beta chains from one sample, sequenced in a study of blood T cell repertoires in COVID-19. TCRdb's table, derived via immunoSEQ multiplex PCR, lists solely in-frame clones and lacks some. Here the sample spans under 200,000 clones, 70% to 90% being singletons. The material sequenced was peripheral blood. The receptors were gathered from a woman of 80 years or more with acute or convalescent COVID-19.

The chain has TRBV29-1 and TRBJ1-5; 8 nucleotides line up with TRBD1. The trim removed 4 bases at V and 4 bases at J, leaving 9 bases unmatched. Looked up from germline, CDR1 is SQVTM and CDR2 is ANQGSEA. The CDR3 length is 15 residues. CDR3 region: CSVALPRGRNQPQHF. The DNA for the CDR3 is TGCAGCGTTGCCCTCCCCAGGGGGCGGAATCAGCCCCAGCATTTT.

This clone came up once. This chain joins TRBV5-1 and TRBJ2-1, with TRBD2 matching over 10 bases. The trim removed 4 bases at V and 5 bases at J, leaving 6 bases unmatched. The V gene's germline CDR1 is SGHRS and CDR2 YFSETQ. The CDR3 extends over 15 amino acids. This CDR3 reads CASSPSGRADNEQFF. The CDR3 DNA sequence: TGCGCCAGCAGCCCCAGCGGGAGGGCTGACAATGAGCAGTTCTTC.

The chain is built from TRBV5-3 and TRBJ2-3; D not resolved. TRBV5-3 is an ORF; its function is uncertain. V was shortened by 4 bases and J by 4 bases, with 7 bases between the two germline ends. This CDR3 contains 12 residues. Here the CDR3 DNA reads TGTGCCAGAAGCCTCCCTCCAGATACGCAGTATTTT. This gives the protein CARSLPPDTQYF.

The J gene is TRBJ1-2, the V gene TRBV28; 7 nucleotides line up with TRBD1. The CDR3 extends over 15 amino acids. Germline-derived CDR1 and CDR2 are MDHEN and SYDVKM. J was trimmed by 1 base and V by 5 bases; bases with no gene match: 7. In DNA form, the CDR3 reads TGTGCCAGCAGTCCAACAGGGGCTGGTAACTATGGCTACACCTTC. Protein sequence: CASSPTGAGNYGYTF.

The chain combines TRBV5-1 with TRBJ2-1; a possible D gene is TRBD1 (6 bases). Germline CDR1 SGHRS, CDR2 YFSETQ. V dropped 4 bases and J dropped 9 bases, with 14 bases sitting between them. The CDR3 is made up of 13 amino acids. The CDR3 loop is CASSTTGFTEQFF. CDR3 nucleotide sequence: TGCGCCAGCAGCACTACAGGGTTCACTGAGCAGTTCTTC.

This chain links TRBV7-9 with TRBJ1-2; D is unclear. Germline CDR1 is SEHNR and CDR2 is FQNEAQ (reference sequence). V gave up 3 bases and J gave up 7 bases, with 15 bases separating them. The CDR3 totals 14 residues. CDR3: CASSFSAVRVGYTF. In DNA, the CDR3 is TGTGCCAGCAGCTTCTCGGCCGTGAGGGTTGGCTACACCTTC.

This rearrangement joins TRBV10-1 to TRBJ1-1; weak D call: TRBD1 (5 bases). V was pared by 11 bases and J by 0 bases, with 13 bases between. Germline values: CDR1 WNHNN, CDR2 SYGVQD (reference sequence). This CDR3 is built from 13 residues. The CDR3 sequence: CAGTGLLNTEAFF. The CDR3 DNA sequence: TGCGCCGGAACGGGACTCTTGAACACTGAAGCTTTCTTT.

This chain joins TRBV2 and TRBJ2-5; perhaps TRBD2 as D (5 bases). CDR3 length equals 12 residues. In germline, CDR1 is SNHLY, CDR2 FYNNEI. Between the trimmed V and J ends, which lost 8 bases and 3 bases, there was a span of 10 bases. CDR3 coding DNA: TGTGCCAGCGGACTTCGGGAAGAGACCCAGTACTTC. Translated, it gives CASGLREETQYF.

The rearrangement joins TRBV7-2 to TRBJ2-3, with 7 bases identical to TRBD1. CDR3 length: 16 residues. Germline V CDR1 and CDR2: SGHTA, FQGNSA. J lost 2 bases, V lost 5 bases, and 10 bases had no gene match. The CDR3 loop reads CASSRTAGGTTDTQYF. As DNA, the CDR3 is TGTGCCAGCAGCCGGACCGCAGGGGGAACCACAGATACGCAGTATTTT. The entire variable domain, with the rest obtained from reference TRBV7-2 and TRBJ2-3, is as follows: GAGVSQSPSNKVTEKGKDVELRCDPISGHTALYWYRQSLGQGLEFLIYFQGNSAPDKSGLPSDRFSAERTGGSVSTLTIQRTQQEDSAVYLCASSRTAGGTTDTQYFGPGTRLTVL.

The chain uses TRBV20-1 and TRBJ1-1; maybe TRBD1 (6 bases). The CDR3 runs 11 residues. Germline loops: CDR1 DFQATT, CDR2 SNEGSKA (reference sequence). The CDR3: CLGGANTEAFF. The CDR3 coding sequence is TGCTTGGGGGGGGCGAACACTGAAGCTTTCTTT.

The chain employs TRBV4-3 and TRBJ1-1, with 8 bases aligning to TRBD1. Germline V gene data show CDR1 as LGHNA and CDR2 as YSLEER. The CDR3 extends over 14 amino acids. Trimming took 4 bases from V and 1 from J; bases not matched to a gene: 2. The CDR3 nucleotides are TGCGCCAGCAGCCGTACAGGGGGGAACACTGAAGCTTTCTTT. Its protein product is CASSRTGGNTEAFF.

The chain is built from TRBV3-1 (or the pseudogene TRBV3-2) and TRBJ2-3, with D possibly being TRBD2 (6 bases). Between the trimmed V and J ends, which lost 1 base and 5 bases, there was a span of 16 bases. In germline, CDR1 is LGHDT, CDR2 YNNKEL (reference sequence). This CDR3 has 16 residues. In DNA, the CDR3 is TGTGCCAGCAGCCAAGCCCCTAGCGAGTCCCTAGATACGCAGTATTTT. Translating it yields CASSQAPSESLDTQYF.

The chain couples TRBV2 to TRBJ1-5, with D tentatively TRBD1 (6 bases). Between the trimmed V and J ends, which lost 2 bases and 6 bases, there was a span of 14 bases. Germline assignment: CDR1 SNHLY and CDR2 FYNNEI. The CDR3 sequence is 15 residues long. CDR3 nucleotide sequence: TGTGCCAGCAGTGAAACTGGCCCAGGGGCTCAGCCCCAGCATTTT. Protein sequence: CASSETGPGAQPQHF.

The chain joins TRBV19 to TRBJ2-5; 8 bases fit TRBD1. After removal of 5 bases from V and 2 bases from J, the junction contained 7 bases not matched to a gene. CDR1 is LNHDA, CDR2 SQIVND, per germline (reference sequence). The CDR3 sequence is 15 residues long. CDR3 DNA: TGTGCCAGTAGTCCCGACAGGGGTGGGCAAGAGACCCAGTACTTC. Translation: CASSPDRGGQETQYF.

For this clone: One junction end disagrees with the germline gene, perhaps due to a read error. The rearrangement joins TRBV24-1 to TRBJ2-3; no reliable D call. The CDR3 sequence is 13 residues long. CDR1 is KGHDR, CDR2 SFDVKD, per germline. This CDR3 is CATSDGSRDTQYF. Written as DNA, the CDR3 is TGTGCCACCAGTGATGGTAGCAGAGATACGCAGTATTTT.

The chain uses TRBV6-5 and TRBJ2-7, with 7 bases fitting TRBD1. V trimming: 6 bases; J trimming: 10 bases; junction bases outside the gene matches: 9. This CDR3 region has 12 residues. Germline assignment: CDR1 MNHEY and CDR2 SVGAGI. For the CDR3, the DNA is TGTGCCAGCAGAGTTACAGGGGAGTCCCAGTACTTC. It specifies CASRVTGESQYF.